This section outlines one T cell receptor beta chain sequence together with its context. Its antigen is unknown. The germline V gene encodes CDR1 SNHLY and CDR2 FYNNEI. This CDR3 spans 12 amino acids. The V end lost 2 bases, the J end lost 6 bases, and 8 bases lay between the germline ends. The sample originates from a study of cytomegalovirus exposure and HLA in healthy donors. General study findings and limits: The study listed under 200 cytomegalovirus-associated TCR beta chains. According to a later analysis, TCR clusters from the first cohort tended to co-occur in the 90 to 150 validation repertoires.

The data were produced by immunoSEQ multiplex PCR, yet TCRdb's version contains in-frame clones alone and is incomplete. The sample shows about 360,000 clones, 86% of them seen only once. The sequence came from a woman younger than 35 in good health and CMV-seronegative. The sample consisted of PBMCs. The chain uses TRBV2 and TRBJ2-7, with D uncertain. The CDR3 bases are TGTGCCAGCAGTGAATTCAGGCCCGAGCAGTACTTC. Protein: CASSEFRPEQYF. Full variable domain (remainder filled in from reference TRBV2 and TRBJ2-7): EPEVTQTPSHQVTQMGQEVILRCVPISNHLYFYWYRQILGQKVEFLVSFYNNEISEKSEIFDDQFSVERPDGSNFTLKIRSTKLEDSAMYFCASSEFRPEQYFGPGTRLTVT.